The 15 T cell receptor beta chains given below trace back to one sample, sequenced in a study of blood T cell repertoires in COVID-19. Sequenced by immunoSEQ multiplex PCR; TCRdb stores in-frame clones only, minus some. Counted here are under 200,000 clones, about 85% occurring once; the ten biggest clones make up about 9.4%. The sample comprised peripheral blood. Every receptor here comes from an elderly woman with acute or convalescent COVID-19.

This chain connects TRBV7-8 to TRBJ1-1; D possibly corresponds to TRBD1 (5 bases). The CDR3 totals 16 residues. V was shortened by 5 bases and J by 0 bases, with 16 bases between the two germline ends. The V gene's germline CDR1 is SGHVS and CDR2 FQNEAQ. CDR3 protein: CASSQDGAGLNTEAFF. For the CDR3, the DNA is TGTGCCAGCAGCCAAGATGGGGCAGGCCTGAACACTGAAGCTTTCTTT.

This clone was detected only once. The chain joins TRBV19 to TRBJ1-1; no reliable D call. In germline, CDR1 is LNHDA, CDR2 SQIVND (reference sequence). V lost 6 bases to trimming and J lost 4 bases, with 18 bases between them. CDR3 length: 15 amino acids. As DNA, the CDR3 is TGTGCCAGTAGGCTCGGGGAGGGAGTGGGCACTGAAGCTTTCTTT. Protein sequence: CASRLGEGVGTEAFF.

The chain combines TRBV12-3 or TRBV12-4 with TRBJ1-4; D is unclear. This CDR3 contains 13 residues. V lost 0 bases and J 5 bases, leaving 4 bases between the germline ends. CDR3 region: CASSLAQNEKLFF. The CDR3, as DNA: TGTGCCAGCAGTTTAGCCCAGAATGAAAAACTGTTTTTT.

V is TRBV7-2 and J is TRBJ1-1; 8 bases agree with TRBD1. Looked up from germline, CDR1 is SGHTA and CDR2 is FQGNSA. With 4 bases clipped from V and 1 base from J, the junction kept 2 bases outside the gene matches. This CDR3 is 14 amino acids long. The CDR3: CASSWDRRNTEAFF. The CDR3 DNA sequence: TGTGCCAGCAGCTGGGACAGGCGGAACACTGAAGCTTTCTTT.

The genes are TRBV5-1 and TRBJ2-7; D possibly corresponds to TRBD1 (7 bases). Germline-derived CDR1 and CDR2 are SGHRS and YFSETQ. Deletions cut 3 bases from V and 2 bases from J, with 15 bases between. The CDR3 covers 15 residues. The CDR3 bases are TGCGCCAGCAGCTGGGGCGGGACAGAAGCCTACGAGCAGTACTTC. Its translation is CASSWGGTEAYEQYF.

This clone came up a few times. The chain combines TRBV24-1 with TRBJ2-6, with 7 bases that match TRBD2. Per the germline V gene, CDR1 is KGHDR and CDR2 is SFDVKD. Trimming at V came to 6 bases and at J to 1 base, leaving 5 bases not matched to a gene. The CDR3 spans 16 residues. CDR3 nucleotide sequence: TGTGCCACCAGTAGCGGGGTGAGATCTGGGGCCAACGTCCTGACTTTC. This codes for CATSSGVRSGANVLTF.

The rearrangement links TRBV11-2 to TRBJ2-5, with 14 bases identical to TRBD2. Germline loops: CDR1 SGHAT, CDR2 FQNNGV. After removal of 4 bases from V and 4 bases from J, the junction contained 5 bases not matched to a gene. The CDR3 runs 16 residues. CDR3 residues: CASSYRTSGRLETQYF. In DNA form, the CDR3 reads TGTGCCAGCAGCTACCGGACTAGCGGGAGGTTAGAGACCCAGTACTTC. Looking up the rest from reference TRBV11-2 and TRBJ2-5 gives the full variable domain: EAGVAQSPRYKIIEKRQSVAFWCNPISGHATLYWYQQILGQGPKLLIQFQNNGVVDDSQLPKDRFSAERLKGVDSTLKIQPAKLEDSAVYLCASSYRTSGRLETQYFGPGTRLLVL.

This clone was observed a few times. The chain carries TRBV5-1 and TRBJ1-1; TRBD1 is a possible D gene (6 bases). Deletions cut 4 bases from V and 5 bases from J, with 12 bases between. The CDR3 runs 13 residues. Germline lookup yields CDR1 SGHRS and CDR2 YFSETQ. The CDR3 bases are TGCGCCAGCAGCCATACCCAGGGGACTGAAGCTTTCTTT. Protein product: CASSHTQGTEAFF. Using reference TRBV5-1 and TRBJ1-1 for the parts outside the CDR3, the full variable domain is KAGVTQTPRYLIKTRGQQVTLSCSPISGHRSVSWYQQTPGQGLQFLFEYFSETQRNKGNFPGRFSGRQFSNSRSEMNVSTLELGDSALYLCASSHTQGTEAFFGQGTRLTVV.

J is TRBJ2-6 and V is TRBV5-6; TRBD1 agrees at 10 bases. Germline V gene data show CDR1 as SGHDT and CDR2 as YYEEEE. Trimming took 4 bases from V and 5 from J; bases not matched to a gene: 6. The CDR3 runs to 16 residues. The CDR3 region is CASSTGDRGWANVLTF. The CDR3 DNA sequence: TGTGCCAGCAGCACCGGGGACAGGGGCTGGGCCAACGTCCTGACTTTC. Variable domain in full (rest from reference TRBV5-6 and TRBJ2-6): DAGVTQSPTHLIKTRGQQVTLRCSPKSGHDTVSWYQQALGQGPQFIFQYYEEEERQRGNFPDRFSGHQFPNYSSELNVNALLLGDSALYLCASSTGDRGWANVLTFGAGSRLTVL.

This clone has at least ten counts. This chain uses TRBV12-3 or TRBV12-4 with TRBJ1-1; TRBD1 matches at 9 bases. The CDR3 sequence is 13 residues long. Trimming removed 11 bases from V and 4 bases from J; junction bases left unmatched: 8. CDR3 residues: CAEGDRVATEAFF. In DNA, the CDR3 is TGTGCCGAGGGGGACAGGGTAGCCACTGAAGCTTTCTTT.

V usage is TRBV5-4 and J usage is TRBJ2-7; D not certain. CDR1 SGHNT and CDR2 YYREEE come from the germline V gene (reference sequence). This CDR3 is built from 15 residues. Deletions cut 4 bases from V and 2 bases from J, with 16 bases between. The CDR3 loop is CASSPTPAVTYEQYF. CDR3 in DNA: TGTGCCAGCAGCCCCACCCCCGCGGTTACCTACGAGCAGTACTTC.

V gene TRBV6-5 combines with J gene TRBJ1-2; the D gene is possibly TRBD1 (5 bases). The germline V and J ends were trimmed by 6 bases and 0 bases, with 14 bases remaining between them. The germline gives CDR1 MNHEY, CDR2 SVGAGI. The CDR3 runs 15 residues. DNA of the CDR3: TGTGCCAGCAGGGTAGACAGAAACCCTAACTATGGCTACACCTTC. Protein sequence: CASRVDRNPNYGYTF.

The chain uses TRBV4-2 and TRBJ2-3; 12 bases are shared with TRBD2. Per the germline V gene, CDR1 is LGHNA and CDR2 is YNFKEQ. V lost 1 base and J lost 3; bases outside the gene matches: 5. The CDR3 covers 17 residues. CDR3 sequence: CASSQGLLAGGTDTQYF. CDR3 nucleotide sequence: TGTGCCAGCAGCCAAGGGCTCCTAGCGGGAGGGACAGATACGCAGTATTTT.

In this sample, this clone turned up once. The rearrangement links TRBV11-2 to TRBJ2-2; 7 bases fit TRBD1. The CDR3 extends over 16 amino acids. The germline gives CDR1 SGHAT, CDR2 FQNNGV. V lost 1 base to trimming and J lost 1 base; unmatched junction nucleotides: 3. CDR3 protein: CASSLGGGLNTGELFF. The CDR3 DNA reads as TGTGCCAGCAGCTTAGGAGGGGGCTTGAACACCGGGGAGCTGTTTTTT.

The J gene is TRBJ2-2, the V gene TRBV5-4; no reliable D call. There are 14 residues in the CDR3. Germline CDR1 and CDR2: SGHNT and YYREEE (reference sequence). The V end was cut by 3 bases, the J end by 5 bases, with 11 bases between. The CDR3 is CASSSGFGTGELFF. CDR3 bases: TGTGCCAGCAGCTCCGGGTTTGGGACCGGGGAGCTGTTTTTT.